This T cell receptor beta chain emerged from a study of blood T cell repertoires in COVID-19. Trimming removed 2 bases at V and 1 base at J, with 8 bases between. Germline V lookup: CDR1 SGHRS, CDR2 YFSETQ. CDR3 size: 14 residues. Measured with immunoSEQ multiplex PCR; TCRdb has only the in-frame clones, and not every one. The sample has 80,000 to 85,000 clones, approximately 80% seen once. The sample consisted of peripheral blood. The V call is TRBV5-1, the J call TRBJ2-3, with D perhaps matching TRBD1 (5 bases). This receptor was identified in a human donor in a cohort sampled during active COVID-19. As DNA, the CDR3 is TGCGCCAGCAGCTTCCTGACAGGCACAGATACGCAGTATTTT. The encoded protein is CASSFLTGTDTQYF.